Below, one T cell receptor beta chain is given with its context. Its antigen is not identified. Clones were read by immunoSEQ multiplex PCR, and TCRdb kept only the in-frame ones, dropping some. The sample yields fewer than 100,000 clones, 90% to 97% seen once. The CDR3 is 15 amino acids. V dropped 6 bases and J dropped 5; count of bases not matched to a gene: 7. Looked up from germline, CDR1 is MNHNS and CDR2 is SASEGT. This specimen comes from a study of T cell clonotyping in hematopoietic cell transplantation. Whole-study context: Recipients' pretransplant samples followed cytoreduction.

Study-wide results and limits: After transplant, recipient diversity fell while pathologically expanded clonotypes grew through day 180. Cells were unsorted, so CD4 and CD8 contributions were not separated.

Time point of the sample: recipient sample about 28 days before transplant, after cytoreduction. Blood collection times were about day -28 and days 30, 100, 180 posttransplant. The receptor comes from a woman aged 45-60 years with acute myeloid leukemia. Some clones in this sample may be carry-over from other donors' samples. The sequencing here drew on peripheral blood mononuclear cells, taken before stem cell transplant. V and J are TRBV6-1 and TRBJ1-4; 9 nucleotides agree with TRBD1. CDR3 residues: CASRNRDRVNEKLFF. The DNA of the CDR3 is TGTGCCAGCAGAAACCGGGACAGGGTAAATGAAAAACTGTTTTTT.